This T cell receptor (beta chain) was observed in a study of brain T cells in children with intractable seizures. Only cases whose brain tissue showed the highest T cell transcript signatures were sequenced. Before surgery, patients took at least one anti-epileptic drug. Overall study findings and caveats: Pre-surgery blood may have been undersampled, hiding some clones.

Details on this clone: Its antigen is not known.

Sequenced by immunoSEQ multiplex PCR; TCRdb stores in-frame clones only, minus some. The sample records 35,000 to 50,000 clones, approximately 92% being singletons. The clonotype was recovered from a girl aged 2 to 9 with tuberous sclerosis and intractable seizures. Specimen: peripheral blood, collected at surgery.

CDR3 nucleotide sequence: TGTGCCAGCAGTTTCCAGGGGGAGAATCCCTACGAGCAGTACTTC. Translated, it gives CASSFQGENPYEQYF. The chain links TRBV28 to TRBJ2-7; 7 bases line up with TRBD1. Germline lookup yields CDR1 MDHEN and CDR2 SYDVKM. The V segment lost 3 bases and the J segment 2 bases; nucleotides outside the gene matches: 7. The CDR3 contains 15 residues.